One sample yielded the 9 T cell receptor beta chains listed below, sequenced in a study of T cells in Graves' hyperthyroidism and ophthalmopathy. From RNA transcripts, TCR beta CDR3 regions were amplified. The study used the HTBI primer set for a first-round RT-PCR of the TCR CDR3. TCRdb used MiXCR to reprocess the multiplex PCR reads, holding one entry per CDR3 protein. The profile shows some 620,000 distinct CDR3 sequences, about 17% of them singletons. Sequencing was carried out using blood. Receptor source: a woman younger than 45 with Graves' hyperthyroidism.

This chain connects TRBV2 to TRBJ1-4; 7 bases match TRBD1. V was clipped by 6 bases and J by 10 bases; unmatched bases: 11. Germline CDR1 is SNHLY and CDR2 is FYNNEI. The CDR3 has 14 amino acids. The DNA of the CDR3 is TGTGCCAGCAGCGCAAACAGGGGTGGTGGAAAACTGTTTTTT. Its protein product is CASSANRGGGKLFF.

This clonotype was seen at least ten times. J is TRBJ2-1 and V is TRBV9, with 7 bases fitting TRBD1. The germline V gene encodes CDR1 SGDLS and CDR2 YYNGEE. The CDR3 loop spans 14 amino acids. J lost 7 bases, V lost 5 bases, and 9 bases had no gene match. As DNA, the CDR3 is TGTGCCAGCAGTACCTCAGGGGGAAGAAATGAGCAGTTCTTC. It encodes CASSTSGGRNEQFF.

This clonotype has a handful of counts. The gene calls are TRBV14 and TRBJ2-7, with 9 bases fitting TRBD1. The V gene's germline CDR1 is SGHDN and CDR2 FVKESK. The V gene end was trimmed by 4 bases and the J gene end by 6 bases; junction bases not matched to a gene: 13. The CDR3 covers 16 residues. This CDR3 is CASSRGIGTGRGEQYF. The CDR3 DNA sequence: TGTGCCAGCAGCCGAGGGATAGGGACAGGGCGCGGCGAGCAGTACTTC.

This clonotype was counted a few times. The chain employs TRBV27 and TRBJ2-7; perhaps TRBD2 as D (6 bases). The CDR3 has 14 amino acids. The germline V and J ends were trimmed by 6 bases and 3 bases, with 15 bases remaining between them. Germline V gene lookup returns CDR1 MNHEY and CDR2 SMNVEV (reference sequence). The CDR3 reads CASRSTEGHYEQYF. The CDR3, as DNA: TGTGCCAGCAGGTCGACGGAGGGCCACTACGAGCAGTACTTC.

The rearrangement uses TRBV4-2 and TRBJ2-7; D gene ambiguous. The CDR3 spans 16 residues. Per the germline V gene, CDR1 is LGHNA and CDR2 is YNFKEQ. V was pared by 0 bases and J by 3 bases, with 15 bases between. The CDR3 nucleotides read TGTGCCAGCAGCCAAGATGGAGTGGGAATTAACTACGAGCAGTACTTC. It yields the protein CASSQDGVGINYEQYF.

This clonotype was seen only once. This may arise from a read error, as a much more abundant clone is one base away. The chain has TRBV6-1 and TRBJ2-7; TRBD2 matches 8 bases. This CDR3 comprises 17 residues. Germline V gives CDR1 MNHNS, CDR2 SASEGT. V shed 6 bases and J 0 bases; nucleotides not matched to a gene: 13. The CDR3 spells CASSLASGTSSSYEQYF. The CDR3 nucleotides are TGTGCCAGCAGCTTGGCTTCCGGGACTAGTAGCTCCTACGAGCAGTACTTC.

The J gene is TRBJ2-1, the V gene TRBV15, with D possibly matching TRBD1 (5 bases). Trimming shortened V by 1 base and J by 8 bases, and 12 bases separated the two germline ends. The CDR3 totals 14 residues. Germline CDR1 and CDR2: LNHNV and YYDKDF (reference sequence). In nucleotides, the CDR3 is TGTGCCACCAGCAGAGGTCAGGGTGGGCATGAGCAGTTCTTC. It is translated as CATSRGQGGHEQFF.

Here the CDR3 reads CASRYSTGELFF. CDR3 bases: TGTGCCAGCAGATATAGTACCGGGGAGCTGTTTTTT. The chain has TRBV27 and TRBJ2-2, with no clear D. The length of the CDR3 is 12 residues. The ends were cut back, 6 bases at V and 5 bases at J, with 7 bases in the middle. The germline V gene encodes CDR1 MNHEY and CDR2 SMNVEV (reference sequence).

The chain uses TRBV4-1 and TRBJ2-1; D may correspond to TRBD1 or TRBD2 (5 bases each). V was cut by 1 base and J by 6 bases, with 10 bases left in between. The CDR3 totals 14 residues. Germline CDR1 is MGHRA and CDR2 is YSYEKL. The DNA for the CDR3 is TGCGCCAGCAGCCAAGGGGACGGGCTCAATGAGCAGTTCTTC. Translation gives CASSQGDGLNEQFF.